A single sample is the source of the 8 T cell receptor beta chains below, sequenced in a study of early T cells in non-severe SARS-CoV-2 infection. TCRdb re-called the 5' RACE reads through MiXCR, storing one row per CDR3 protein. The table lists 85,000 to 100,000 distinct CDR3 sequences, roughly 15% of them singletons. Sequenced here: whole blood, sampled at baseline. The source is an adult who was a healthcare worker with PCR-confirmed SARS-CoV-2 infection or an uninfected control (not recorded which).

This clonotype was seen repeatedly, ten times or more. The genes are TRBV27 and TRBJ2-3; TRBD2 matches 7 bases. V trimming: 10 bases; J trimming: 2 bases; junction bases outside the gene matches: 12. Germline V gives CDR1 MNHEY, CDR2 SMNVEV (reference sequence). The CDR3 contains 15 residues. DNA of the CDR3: TGTGCCACCCAAGACCGGGACTACCCCACAGATACGCAGTATTTT. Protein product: CATQDRDYPTDTQYF.

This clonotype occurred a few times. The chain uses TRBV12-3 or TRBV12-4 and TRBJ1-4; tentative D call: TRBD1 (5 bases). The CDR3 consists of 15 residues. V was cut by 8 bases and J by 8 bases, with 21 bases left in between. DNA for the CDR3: TGTGCCAGCGGGTTGCAGGGACCAATGCTCGAAAAACTGTTTTTT. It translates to CASGLQGPMLEKLFF.

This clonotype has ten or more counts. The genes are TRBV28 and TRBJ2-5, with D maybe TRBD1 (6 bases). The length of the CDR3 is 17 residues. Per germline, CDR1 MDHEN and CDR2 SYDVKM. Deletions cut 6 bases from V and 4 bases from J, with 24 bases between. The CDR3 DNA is TGTGCCAGCAGCCTAACCCAGCACAGGGCCCAAGGAGAGACCCAGTACTTC. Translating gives CASSLTQHRAQGETQYF.

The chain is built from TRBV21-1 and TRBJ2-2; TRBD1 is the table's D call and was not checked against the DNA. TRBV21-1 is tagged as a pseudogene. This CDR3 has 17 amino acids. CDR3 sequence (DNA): TGTGCCAGCAGCATCCTACCGGGACGGAACAACACCGGGGAGCTGTTTTTT. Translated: CASSILPGRNNTGELFF.

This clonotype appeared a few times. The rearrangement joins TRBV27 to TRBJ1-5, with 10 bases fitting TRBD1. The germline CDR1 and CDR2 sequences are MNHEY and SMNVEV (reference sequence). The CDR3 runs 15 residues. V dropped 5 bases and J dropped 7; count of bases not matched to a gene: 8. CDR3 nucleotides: TGTGCCAGCAGTCCGGACAGGGGGTCATCCCAGCCCCAGCATTTT. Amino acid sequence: CASSPDRGSSQPQHF.

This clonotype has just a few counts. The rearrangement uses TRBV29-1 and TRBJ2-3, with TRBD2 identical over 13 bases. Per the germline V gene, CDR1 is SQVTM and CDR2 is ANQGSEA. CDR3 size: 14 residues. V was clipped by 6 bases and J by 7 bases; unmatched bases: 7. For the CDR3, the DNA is TGCAGCGTCAGGGGACTAGCGGGACCCCATACGCAGTATTTT. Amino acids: CSVRGLAGPHTQYF.

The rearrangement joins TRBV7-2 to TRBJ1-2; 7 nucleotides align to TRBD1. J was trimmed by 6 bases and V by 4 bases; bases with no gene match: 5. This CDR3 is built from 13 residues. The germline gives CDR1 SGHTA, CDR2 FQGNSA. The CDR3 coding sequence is TGTGCCAGCAGCTCGACAGGGCTGAATGGCTACACCTTC. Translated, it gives CASSSTGLNGYTF.

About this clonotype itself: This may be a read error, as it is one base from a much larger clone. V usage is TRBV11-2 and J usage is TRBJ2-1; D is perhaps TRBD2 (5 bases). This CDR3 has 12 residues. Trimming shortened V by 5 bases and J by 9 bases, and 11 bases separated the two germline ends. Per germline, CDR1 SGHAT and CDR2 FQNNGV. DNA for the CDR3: TGTGCCAGCAGCCCGGGAATAGGTGAGCAGTTCTTC. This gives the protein CASSPGIGEQFF.